The 12 T cell receptor beta chains reported below all come from one sample, sequenced in a study of T cells in Graves' hyperthyroidism and ophthalmopathy. Amplified TCR beta CDR3 regions derived from RNA transcripts. Using the HTBI primer set, a first-round RT-PCR was run on the TCR CDR3. TCRdb re-called the multiplex PCR reads with MiXCR, one entry per CDR3 protein. The sample carries 600,000 to 700,000 distinct CDR3 sequences, roughly 46% recorded once. Specimen: peripheral blood or thyroid tissue (not recorded which). The receptors derive from an adult man with Graves' disease, either hyperthyroidism or ophthalmopathy (not recorded which).

The chain has TRBV2 and TRBJ2-7; 9 positions agree with TRBD2. Germline V CDR1 and CDR2: SNHLY, FYNNEI. This CDR3 is built from 16 residues. Unmatched junction bases numbered 11, after V lost 5 bases and J lost 3 bases. CDR3 in amino acids: CASSYPGVSGGYEQYF. The CDR3 DNA sequence: TGTGCCAGCAGTTATCCCGGTGTTAGCGGGGGCTACGAGCAGTACTTC.

This sequence joins TRBV5-4 and TRBJ1-2; D gene unclear. Trimming took off 0 bases at V and 3 bases at J, with 6 bases between the two ends. Looked up from germline, CDR1 is SGHNT and CDR2 is YYREEE (reference sequence). The CDR3 runs 13 residues. The chain's CDR3 is CASSLGEHYGYTF. Written as DNA, the CDR3 is TGTGCCAGCAGCTTGGGTGAGCACTATGGCTACACCTTC.

This chain uses TRBV5-1 with TRBJ2-7; no clear D. This CDR3 comprises 14 residues. Germline lookup yields CDR1 SGHRS and CDR2 YFSETQ. V gave up 2 bases and J gave up 5 bases, with 14 bases separating them. The chain's CDR3 is CASSLYGVSDEQYF. Here the CDR3 DNA reads TGCGCCAGCAGCTTATACGGAGTCTCGGACGAGCAGTACTTC.

This clonotype was counted ten times or more. The chain combines TRBV10-3 with TRBJ2-5; the D is unclear. V was clipped by 3 bases and J by 4 bases, with 9 bases between them. This CDR3 is built from 13 residues. CDR1 is ENHRY, CDR2 SYGVKD, per germline. CDR3 sequence: CAISDMDPETQYF. The CDR3 coding sequence is TGTGCCATCAGTGACATGGATCCAGAGACCCAGTACTTC.

Of note for this clonotype: A read error is possible here, since a much larger clone lies one base away. In DNA form, the CDR3 reads TGTACCAGCAGCCAATCCAGGGGTGAAAAACTGTTTTTT. Amino acid sequence: CTSSQSRGEKLFF. The rearrangement joins TRBV14 to TRBJ1-4; D possibly corresponds to TRBD1 (6 bases). The CDR3 extends over 13 amino acids. Germline V gene sequence: CDR1 SGHDN, CDR2 FVKESK.

Turning to this clonotype: A read error is possible here, since a much larger clone lies one base away. The V and J genes are TRBV20-1 and TRBJ1-5, with 8 bases identical to TRBD1. Germline lookup yields CDR1 DFQATT and CDR2 SNEGSKA (reference sequence). This CDR3 comprises 15 residues. J lost 2 bases, V lost 2 bases, and 5 bases had no gene match. CDR3 in amino acids: CSARNQGQGNQPQHF. CDR3 sequence (DNA): TGCAGTGCTAGAAATCAGGGACAGGGCAATCAGCCCCAGCATTTT.

In this sample, this clonotype turned up a few times. The genes are TRBV11-2 and TRBJ1-3; D is undetermined. Germline assignment: CDR1 SGHAT and CDR2 FQNNGV. There are 14 residues in the CDR3. Trimming pared 6 bases from V and 2 bases from J, leaving 11 bases between. The CDR3 here is CASSPGMAGNTIYF. As DNA, the CDR3 is TGTGCCAGCAGTCCGGGTATGGCTGGAAACACCATATATTTT.

Ten or more counts support this clonotype. The chain has TRBV7-2 and TRBJ1-5, with D unresolved. The V gene's germline CDR1 is SGHTA and CDR2 FQGNSA. The CDR3 spans 13 residues. With 6 bases removed from V and 1 base from J, the gap between germline ends came to 7 bases. The CDR3 DNA reads TGTGCCAGCAGTCCTGGAAGCAATCAGCCCCAGCATTTT. It is translated as CASSPGSNQPQHF.

CDR3 nucleotide sequence: TGTGCCAGCAGCGTAGACGGCGAAAAACTGTTTTTT. Its translation: CASSVDGEKLFF. The chain links TRBV9 to TRBJ1-4; D remains ambiguous. The CDR3 is 12 residues long. Trimming took off 0 bases at V and 8 bases at J, with 5 bases between the two ends. The germline V gene has CDR1 SGDLS and CDR2 YYNGEE. Filled out from reference TRBV9 and TRBJ1-4, the complete variable domain reads DSGVTQTPKHLITATGQRVTLRCSPRSGDLSVYWYQQSLDQGLQFLIQYYNGEERAKGNILERFSAQQFPDLHSELNLSSLELGDSALYFCASSVDGEKLFFGSGTQLSVL.

This rearrangement joins TRBV25-1 to TRBJ2-7; no clear D. In germline, CDR1 is MGHDK, CDR2 SYGVNS. The CDR3 is made up of 13 amino acids. V was cut by 2 bases and J by 6 bases, with 11 bases left in between. The chain's CDR3 is CASSEKATGEQYF. Written as DNA, the CDR3 is TGTGCCAGCAGTGAAAAGGCGACGGGCGAGCAGTACTTC.

The rearrangement joins TRBV2 to TRBJ2-3; unclear D gene. There are 15 residues in the CDR3. The germline gives CDR1 SNHLY, CDR2 FYNNEI. Trimming cost V 4 bases and J 1 base, with 12 bases left between them. The CDR3 DNA is TGTGCCAGCAGTGTCGGCGGACGGGGCACAGATACGCAGTATTTT. Amino acids: CASSVGGRGTDTQYF.

V gene TRBV2 combines with J gene TRBJ1-1, with D tentatively TRBD1 (5 bases). V was shortened by 3 bases and J by 5 bases, with 7 bases between the two germline ends. The CDR3 covers 12 residues. The V gene's germline CDR1 is SNHLY and CDR2 FYNNEI. The CDR3 loop reads CASSEGETEAFF. As DNA, the CDR3 is TGTGCCAGCAGTGAGGGGGAAACTGAAGCTTTCTTT.